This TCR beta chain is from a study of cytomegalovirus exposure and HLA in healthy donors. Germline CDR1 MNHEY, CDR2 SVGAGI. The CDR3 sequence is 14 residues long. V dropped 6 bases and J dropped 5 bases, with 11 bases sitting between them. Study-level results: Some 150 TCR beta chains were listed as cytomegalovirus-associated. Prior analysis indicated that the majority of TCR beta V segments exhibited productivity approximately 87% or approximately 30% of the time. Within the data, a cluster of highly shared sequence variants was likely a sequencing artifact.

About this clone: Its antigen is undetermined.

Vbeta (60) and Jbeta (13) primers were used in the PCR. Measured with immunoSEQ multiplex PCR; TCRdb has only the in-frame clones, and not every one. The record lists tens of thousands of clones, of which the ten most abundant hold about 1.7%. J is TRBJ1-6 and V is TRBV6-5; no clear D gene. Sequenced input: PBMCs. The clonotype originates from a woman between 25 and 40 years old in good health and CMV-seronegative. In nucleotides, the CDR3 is TGTGCCAGCAGCCCCGGGAGGGATAATTCACCCCTCCACTTT. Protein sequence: CASSPGRDNSPLHF.